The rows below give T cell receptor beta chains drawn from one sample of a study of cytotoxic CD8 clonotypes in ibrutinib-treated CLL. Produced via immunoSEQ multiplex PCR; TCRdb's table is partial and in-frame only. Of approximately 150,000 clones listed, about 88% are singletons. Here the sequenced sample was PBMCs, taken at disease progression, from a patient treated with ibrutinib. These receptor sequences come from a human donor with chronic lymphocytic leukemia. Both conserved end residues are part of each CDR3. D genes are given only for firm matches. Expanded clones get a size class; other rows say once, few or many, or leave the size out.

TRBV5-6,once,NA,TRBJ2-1,CASSSYGTTQGDEQFF,TGTGCCAGCAGCTCGTACGGGACCACCCAGGGCGATGAGCAGTTCTTC
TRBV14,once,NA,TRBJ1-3,CASSQDTRDRLGNTIYF,TGTGCCAGCAGCCAAGATACCCGTGACAGGCTAGGAAACACCATATATTTT
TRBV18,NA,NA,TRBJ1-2,CASSREGRSYTF,TGTGCCAGCTCACGAGAGGGGAGGAGCTACACCTTC
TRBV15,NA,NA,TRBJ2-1,CATSDPGPRDNEQFF,TGTGCCACCAGCGACCCCGGGCCAAGAGACAATGAGCAGTTCTTC
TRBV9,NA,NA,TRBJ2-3,CASSTEGTDTQYF,TGTGCCAGCAGCACCGAGGGCACAGATACGCAGTATTTT
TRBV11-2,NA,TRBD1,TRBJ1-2,CASSSLDRGKEGYTF,TGTGCCAGCAGCTCCCTGGACAGGGGGAAGGAGGGCTACACCTTC
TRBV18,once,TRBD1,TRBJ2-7,CASSPSSGQGSSGEQYF,TGTGCCAGCTCACCCTCGAGCGGACAGGGGTCCTCGGGCGAGCAGTACTTC
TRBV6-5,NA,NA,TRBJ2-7,CATRHEGANSYEQYF,TGTGCTACCAGACACGAAGGGGCAAACTCCTACGAGCAGTACTTC
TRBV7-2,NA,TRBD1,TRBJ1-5,CASSRGTDNQPQHF,TGTGCCAGCAGCCGCGGGACAGACAATCAGCCCCAGCATTTT
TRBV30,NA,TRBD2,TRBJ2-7,CAWSVLTGGGPREQYF,TGTGCCTGGAGTGTTCTCACTGGGGGAGGGCCTCGCGAGCAGTACTTC
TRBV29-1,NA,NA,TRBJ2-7,CSVERQESYEQYF,TGCAGCGTTGAGCGGCAGGAATCCTACGAGCAGTACTTC
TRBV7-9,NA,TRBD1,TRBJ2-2,CASSLGDSLIPGELFF,TGTGCCAGCAGCTTAGGGGACAGTTTAATCCCCGGGGAGCTGTTTTTT
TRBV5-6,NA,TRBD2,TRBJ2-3,CASSFAAPWLAGEKDTQYF,TGTGCCAGCAGTTTCGCCGCTCCATGGCTAGCGGGAGAGAAAGATACGCAGTATTTT
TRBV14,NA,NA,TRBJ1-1,CASSPHIGGITEAFF,TGTGCCAGCAGCCCCCATATAGGAGGCATCACTGAAGCTTTCTTT
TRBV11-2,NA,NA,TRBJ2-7,CASSLGFRSYEQYF,TGTGCCAGCAGCTTAGGTTTCCGCAGCTACGAGCAGTACTTC
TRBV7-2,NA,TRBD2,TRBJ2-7,CASSPRSGRADYEQYF,TGTGCCAGCAGCCCCCGTAGCGGGAGGGCCGACTACGAGCAGTACTTC
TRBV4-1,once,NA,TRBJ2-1,CASSQDQIGSSYNEQFF,TGCGCCAGCAGCCAAGATCAGATCGGCAGCTCCTACAATGAGCAGTTCTTC
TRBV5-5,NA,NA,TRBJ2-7,CASSLQGYEQYF,TGTGCCAGCAGCTTGCAGGGCTACGAGCAGTACTTC
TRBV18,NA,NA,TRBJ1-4,CASSPYQGLLRGEKLFF,TGTGCCAGCTCACCATACCAGGGCCTATTGCGGGGTGAAAAACTGTTTTTT
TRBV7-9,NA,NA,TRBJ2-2,CASSPRVPQLGFAGELFF,TGTGCCAGCAGCCCCCGGGTACCCCAGCTTGGTTTTGCCGGGGAGCTGTTTTTT
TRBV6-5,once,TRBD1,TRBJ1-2,CASKRGQGNYGYTF,TGTGCCAGCAAACGGGGACAGGGGAACTATGGCTACACCTTC
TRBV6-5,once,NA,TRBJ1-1,CASSYSKGVSEAFF,TGTGCCAGCAGTTACTCGAAAGGCGTCAGTGAAGCTTTCTTT
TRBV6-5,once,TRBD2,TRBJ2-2,CASSYESGSRTGELFF,TGTGCCAGCAGTTACGAAAGCGGGAGTAGGACCGGGGAGCTGTTTTTT
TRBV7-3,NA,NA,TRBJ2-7,CASSPTGTPSYEQYF,TGTGCCAGCAGCCCCACCGGGACTCCTTCCTACGAGCAGTACTTC
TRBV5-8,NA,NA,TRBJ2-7,CASSLVDISEQYF,TGTGCCAGCAGCTTGGTGGACATTAGCGAGCAGTACTTC
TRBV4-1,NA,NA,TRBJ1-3,CASSQGWGGALVSGNTIYF,TGCGCCAGCAGCCAAGGATGGGGCGGGGCTTTAGTCTCTGGAAACACCATATATTTT
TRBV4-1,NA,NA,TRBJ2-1,CASSQGLRRGTYNEQFF,TGCGCCAGCAGCCAAGGGTTAAGACGGGGGACCTACAATGAGCAGTTCTTC
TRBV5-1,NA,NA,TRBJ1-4,CASSLAENEKLFF,TGCGCCAGCAGCTTGGCAGAGAATGAAAAACTGTTTTTT
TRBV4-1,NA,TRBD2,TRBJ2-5,CASSPAGTSELYQETQYF,TGCGCCAGCAGCCCAGCCGGGACTAGCGAGTTGTACCAAGAGACCCAGTACTTC
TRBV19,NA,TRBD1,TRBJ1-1,CASSMGTGLLNTEAFF,TGTGCCAGTAGTATGGGGACAGGGCTTTTGAACACTGAAGCTTTCTTT
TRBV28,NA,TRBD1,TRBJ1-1,CASSPRTGEVAEAFF,TGTGCCAGCAGTCCGCGGACAGGGGAGGTGGCTGAAGCTTTCTTT
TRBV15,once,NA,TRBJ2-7,CATSRLGGQPYEQYF,TGTGCCACCAGCCGTTTGGGGGGCCAGCCCTACGAGCAGTACTTC
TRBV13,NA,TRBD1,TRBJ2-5,CASSPSRDRDQETQYF,TGTGCCAGCAGCCCAAGCCGGGACAGGGACCAAGAGACCCAGTACTTC
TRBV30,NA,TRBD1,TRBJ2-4,CAWEGALAIQYF,TGTGCCTGGGAGGGGGCCCTTGCGATTCAGTACTTC
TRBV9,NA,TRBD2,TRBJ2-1,CASSGMTSGRAPSSYNEQFF,TGTGCCAGCAGCGGAATGACTAGCGGGAGGGCCCCGAGCTCCTACAATGAGCAGTTCTTC
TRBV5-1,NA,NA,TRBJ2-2,CASSPRQVGNTGELFF,TGCGCCAGCAGCCCGCGGCAGGTGGGGAACACCGGGGAGCTGTTTTTT
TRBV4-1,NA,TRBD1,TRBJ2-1,CASSQEGQGVFSYEQFF,TGCGCCAGCAGCCAAGAGGGACAGGGAGTATTTTCCTATGAGCAGTTCTTC
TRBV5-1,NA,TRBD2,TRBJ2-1,CASSARLAGTGEQFF,TGCGCCAGCAGCGCCCGACTAGCGGGGACGGGTGAGCAGTTCTTC
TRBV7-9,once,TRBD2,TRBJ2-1,CASSLTPGLAGGSNEQFF,TGTGCCAGCAGCTTAACCCCAGGACTAGCGGGAGGGTCGAATGAGCAGTTCTTC
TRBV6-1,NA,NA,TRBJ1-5,CASSEEPGQPQHF,TGTGCCAGCAGTGAAGAGCCGGGGCAGCCCCAGCATTTT
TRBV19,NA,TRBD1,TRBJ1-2,CASSIDRGVHGYTF,TGTGCCAGTAGTATTGACAGGGGAGTGCATGGCTACACCTTC
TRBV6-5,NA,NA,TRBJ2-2,CASSFSGAGELFF,TGTGCCAGCAGTTTCTCAGGGGCCGGGGAGCTGTTTTTT
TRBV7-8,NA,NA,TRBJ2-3,CASSPRAAVGADTQYF,TGTGCCAGCAGCCCCCGGGCGGCGGTGGGTGCAGATACGCAGTATTTT
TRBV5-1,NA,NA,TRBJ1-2,CASSFLGHDYGYTF,TGCGCCAGCAGCTTTCTCGGCCATGACTATGGCTACACCTTC
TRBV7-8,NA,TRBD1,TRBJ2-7,CASSRGDRGHEQYF,TGTGCCAGCAGCCGGGGGGACAGGGGACACGAGCAGTACTTC
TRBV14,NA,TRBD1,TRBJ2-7,CASSQAGGPNFHEQYF,TGTGCCAGCAGCCAAGCAGGGGGCCCCAACTTTCACGAGCAGTACTTC
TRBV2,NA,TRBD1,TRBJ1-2,CASSEREGAWGYTF,TGTGCCAGCAGTGAACGGGAGGGGGCCTGGGGCTACACCTTC
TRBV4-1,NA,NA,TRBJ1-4,CASSPIIGVNEKLFF,TGCGCCAGCAGCCCTATAATTGGAGTAAATGAAAAACTGTTTTTT
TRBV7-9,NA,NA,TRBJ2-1,CASSLSGARSNEQFF,TGTGCCAGCAGCCTCTCTGGGGCGAGGAGCAATGAGCAGTTCTTC
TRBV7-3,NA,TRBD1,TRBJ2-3,CASSSDRGSPTDTQYF,TGTGCCAGCAGCTCGGACAGGGGGTCACCGACAGATACGCAGTATTTT
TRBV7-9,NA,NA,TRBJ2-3,CASSLVRKSTDTQYF,TGTGCCAGCAGCTTAGTGCGGAAAAGCACAGATACGCAGTATTTT
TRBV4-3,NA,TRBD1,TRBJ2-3,CASSRDRGQDTQYF,TGCGCCAGCAGCCGGGACAGGGGGCAAGATACGCAGTATTTT
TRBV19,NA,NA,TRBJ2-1,CASSIRLATAQFF,TGTGCCAGTAGTATTCGACTGGCAACGGCGCAGTTCTTC
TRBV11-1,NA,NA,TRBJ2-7,CASRDSAEQYF,TGTGCCAGCAGGGACTCTGCCGAGCAGTACTTC
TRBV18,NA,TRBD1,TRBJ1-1,CASSPGQGAFNTEAFF,TGTGCCAGCTCACCGGGACAGGGGGCGTTTAACACTGAAGCTTTCTTT
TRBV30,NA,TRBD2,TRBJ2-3,CARKSGSGADTQYF,TGTGCCCGAAAAAGCGGGAGTGGCGCAGATACGCAGTATTTT
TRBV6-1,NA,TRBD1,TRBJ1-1,CASSEDDRAGTEAFF,TGTGCCAGCAGTGAAGATGACAGGGCGGGCACTGAAGCTTTCTTT
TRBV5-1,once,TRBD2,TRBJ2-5,CASSISGRQETQYF,TGCGCCAGCAGCATTAGCGGGAGACAAGAGACCCAGTACTTC
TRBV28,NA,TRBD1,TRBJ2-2,CASNPGTANTGELFF,TGTGCCAGCAATCCCGGGACAGCGAACACCGGGGAGCTGTTTTTT